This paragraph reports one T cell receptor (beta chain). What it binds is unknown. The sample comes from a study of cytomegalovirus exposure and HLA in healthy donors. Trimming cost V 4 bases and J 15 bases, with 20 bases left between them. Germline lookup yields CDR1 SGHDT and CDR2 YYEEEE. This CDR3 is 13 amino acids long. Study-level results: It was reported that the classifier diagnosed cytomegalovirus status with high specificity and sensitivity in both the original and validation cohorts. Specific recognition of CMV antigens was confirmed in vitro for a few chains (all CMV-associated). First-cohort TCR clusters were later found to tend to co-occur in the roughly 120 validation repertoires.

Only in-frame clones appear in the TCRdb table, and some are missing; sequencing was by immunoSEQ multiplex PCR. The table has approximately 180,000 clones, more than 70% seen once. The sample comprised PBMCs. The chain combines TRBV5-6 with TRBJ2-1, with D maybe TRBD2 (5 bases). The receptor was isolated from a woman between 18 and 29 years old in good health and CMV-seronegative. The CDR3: CASSPRRTGSPFF. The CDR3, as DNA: TGTGCCAGCAGCCCCAGACGGACGGGAAGTCCGTTCTTC. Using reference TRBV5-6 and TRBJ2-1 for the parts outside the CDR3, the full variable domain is DAGVTQSPTHLIKTRGQQVTLRCSPKSGHDTVSWYQQALGQGPQFIFQYYEEEERQRGNFPDRFSGHQFPNYSSELNVNALLLGDSALYLCASSPRRTGSPFFGPGTRLTVL.